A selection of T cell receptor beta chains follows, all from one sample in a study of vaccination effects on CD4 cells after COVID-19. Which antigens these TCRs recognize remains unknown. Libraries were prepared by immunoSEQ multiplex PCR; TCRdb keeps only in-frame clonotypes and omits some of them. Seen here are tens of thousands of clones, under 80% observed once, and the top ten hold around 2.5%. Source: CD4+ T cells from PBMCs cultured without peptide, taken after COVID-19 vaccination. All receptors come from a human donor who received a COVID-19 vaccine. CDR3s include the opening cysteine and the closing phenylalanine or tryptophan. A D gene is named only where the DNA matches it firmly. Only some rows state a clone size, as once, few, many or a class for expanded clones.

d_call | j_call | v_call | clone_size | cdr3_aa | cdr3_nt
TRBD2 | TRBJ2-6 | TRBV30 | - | CAWSRERGGRGANVLTF | TGTGCCTGGAGTAGGGAGCGGGGGGGCCGCGGGGCCAACGTCCTGACTTTC
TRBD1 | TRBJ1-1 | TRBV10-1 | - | CASSAETGSTEAFF | TGCGCCAGCAGTGCCGAGACAGGGAGCACTGAAGCTTTCTTT
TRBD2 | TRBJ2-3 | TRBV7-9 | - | CASSGTSLGTDTQYF | TGTGCCAGCAGCGGGACTAGCCTGGGCACAGATACGCAGTATTTT
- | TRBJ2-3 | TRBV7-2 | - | CASSLDTDTQYF | TGTGCCAGCAGCTTAGACACAGATACGCAGTATTTT
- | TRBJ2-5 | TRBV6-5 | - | CASSPDSYGETQYF | TGTGCCAGCAGTCCGGACAGCTATGGAGAGACCCAGTACTTC
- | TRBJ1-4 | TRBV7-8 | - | CATLQYPGPGREKLFF | TGTGCCACCTTGCAATATCCGGGCCCAGGGCGTGAAAAACTGTTTTTT
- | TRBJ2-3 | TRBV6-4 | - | CASSDSRLADTQYF | TGTGCCAGCAGTGACTCGAGGTTGGCAGATACGCAGTATTTT
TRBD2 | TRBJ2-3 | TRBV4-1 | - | CASSPGTSGLTDTQYF | TGCGCCAGCAGCCCCGGGACTAGCGGGCTCACAGATACGCAGTATTTT
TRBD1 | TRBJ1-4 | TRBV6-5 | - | CASMGQSNEKLFF | TGTGCCAGCATGGGACAGTCTAATGAAAAACTGTTTTTT
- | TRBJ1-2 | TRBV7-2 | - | CASSTETFYGYTF | TGTGCCAGCAGCACCGAGACATTCTATGGCTACACCTTC
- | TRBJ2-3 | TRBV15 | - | CATSRDRVTDTQYF | TGTGCCACCAGCAGAGATAGAGTGACAGATACGCAGTATTTT
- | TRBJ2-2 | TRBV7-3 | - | CASSPQGMDTGELFF | TGTGCCAGCAGCCCGCAGGGGATGGACACCGGGGAGCTGTTTTTT
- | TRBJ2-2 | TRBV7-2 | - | CASSFTLSGELFF | TGTGCCAGCAGCTTTACCCTCTCCGGGGAGCTGTTTTTT
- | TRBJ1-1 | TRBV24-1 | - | CATRPSSTGNTEAFF | TGTGCCACCAGGCCCTCCTCAACCGGGAACACTGAAGCTTTCTTT
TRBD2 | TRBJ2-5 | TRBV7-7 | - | CASRQGTTGVQYF | TGTGCCAGCAGGCAAGGGACTACCGGGGTCCAGTACTTC
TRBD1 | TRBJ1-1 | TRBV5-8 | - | CASSSFGTGGRMNTEAFF | TGTGCCAGCAGCTCATTCGGGACAGGGGGCCGGATGAACACTGAAGCTTTCTTT
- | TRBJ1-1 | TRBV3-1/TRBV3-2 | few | CASSQGSTEAFF | TGTGCCAGCAGCCAGGGAAGCACTGAAGCTTTCTTT
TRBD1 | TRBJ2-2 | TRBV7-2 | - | CASSLVGQGFGELFF | TGTGCCAGCAGCTTAGTGGGACAGGGGTTCGGGGAGCTGTTTTTT
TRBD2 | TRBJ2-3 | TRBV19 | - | CASSIGGLAGNTDTQYF | TGTGCCAGTAGTATAGGAGGACTAGCGGGGAACACAGATACGCAGTATTTT
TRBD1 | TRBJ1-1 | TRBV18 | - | CASSRGQGLNTEAFF | TGTGCCAGCTCACGGGGACAGGGTTTGAACACTGAAGCTTTCTTT
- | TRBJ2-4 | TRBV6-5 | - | CASIEQGSKNIQYF | TGTGCCAGCATCGAACAGGGTTCCAAAAACATTCAGTACTTC
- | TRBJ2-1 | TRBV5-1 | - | CASSLAGDGDEQFF | TGCGCCAGCAGCTTGGCCGGAGACGGTGATGAGCAGTTCTTC
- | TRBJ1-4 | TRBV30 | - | CAWRRPPGDEKLFF | TGTGCCTGGAGGAGGCCGCCGGGGGATGAAAAACTGTTTTTT
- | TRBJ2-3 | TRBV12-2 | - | CAQVGLGTDTQYF | -
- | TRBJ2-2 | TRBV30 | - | CAWTRTAVTGELFF | TGTGCCTGGACCCGGACAGCGGTTACCGGGGAGCTGTTTTTT
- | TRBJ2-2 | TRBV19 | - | CASSNQGKNTGELFF | TGTGCCAGTAGTAATCAGGGGAAGAACACCGGGGAGCTGTTTTTT
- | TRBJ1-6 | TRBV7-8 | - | CASSFHGPYNSPLHF | TGTGCCAGCAGCTTCCACGGCCCTTATAATTCACCCCTCCACTTT
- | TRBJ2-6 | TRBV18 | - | CASSLDRANVLTF | TGTGCCAGCTCACTGGACAGGGCCAACGTCCTGACTTTC
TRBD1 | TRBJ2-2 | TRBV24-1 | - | CATSAIPGGALNTGELFF | TGTGCCACCAGTGCGATACCAGGGGGCGCCTTGAACACCGGGGAGCTGTTTTTT
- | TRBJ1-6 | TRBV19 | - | CASSFGKTNSPLHF | TGTGCCAGTAGCTTCGGCAAGACAAATTCACCCCTCCACTTT
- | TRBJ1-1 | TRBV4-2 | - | CASSQAGVTEAFF | TGTGCCAGCAGCCAAGCAGGGGTCACGGAAGCTTTCTTT
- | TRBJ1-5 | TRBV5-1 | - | CASSLLDPSNQPQHF | TGCGCCAGCAGCTTGCTTGATCCTAGCAATCAGCCCCAGCATTTT
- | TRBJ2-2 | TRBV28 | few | CASSLRAGRTGELFF | TGTGCCAGCAGTTTAAGGGCAGGGAGAACCGGGGAGCTGTTTTTT
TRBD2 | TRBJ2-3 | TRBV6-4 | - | CASSDAGGRTDTQYF | TGTGCCAGCAGTGACGCGGGGGGGCGGACAGATACGCAGTATTTT
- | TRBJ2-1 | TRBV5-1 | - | CASSLIPGSYNEQFF | TGCGCCAGCAGCTTGATCCCAGGGTCCTACAATGAGCAGTTCTTC
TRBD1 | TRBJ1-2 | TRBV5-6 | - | CASSTRTGFFGYTF | TGTGCCAGCAGCACACGGACAGGGTTCTTTGGCTACACCTTC
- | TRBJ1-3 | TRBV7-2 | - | CASSLKGNTIYF | TGTGCCAGCAGCTTAAAGGGAAACACCATATATTTT
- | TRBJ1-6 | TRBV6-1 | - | CASSEEGLIYNSPLHF | TGTGCCAGCAGTGAAGAGGGACTCATCTATAATTCACCCCTCCACTTT
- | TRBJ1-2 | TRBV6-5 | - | CASSPYGESYGYTF | TGTGCCAGCAGTCCCTACGGCGAATCCTATGGCTACACCTTC
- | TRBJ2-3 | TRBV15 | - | CATSTGAASTDTQYF | TGTGCCACCAGCACCGGAGCGGCTAGCACAGATACGCAGTATTTT
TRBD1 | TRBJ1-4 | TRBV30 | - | CAWMKQGEANEKLFF | TGTGCCTGGATGAAACAGGGGGAGGCTAATGAAAAACTGTTTTTT
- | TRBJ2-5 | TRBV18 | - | CASSPRRGRGETQYF | TGTGCCAGCTCACCAAGGAGGGGGAGGGGAGAGACCCAGTACTTC
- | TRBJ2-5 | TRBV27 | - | CASRPGPGLQTQYF | TGTGCCAGCAGACCGGGGCCGGGGTTGCAGACCCAGTACTTC
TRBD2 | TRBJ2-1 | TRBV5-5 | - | CASSLYENGGGDNEQFF | TGTGCCAGCAGCTTGTACGAAAACGGGGGGGGCGACAATGAGCAGTTCTTC
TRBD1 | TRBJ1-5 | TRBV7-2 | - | CASSRYRGQGQPQHF | TGTGCCAGCAGCAGGTACAGGGGGCAGGGTCAGCCCCAGCATTTT
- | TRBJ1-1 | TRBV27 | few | CASSPGRMNTEAFF | TGTGCCAGCAGCCCAGGACGGATGAACACTGAAGCTTTCTTT
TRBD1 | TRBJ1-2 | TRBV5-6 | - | CASSLGDRENYGYTF | TGTGCCAGCAGCTTGGGGGACAGGGAGAACTATGGCTACACCTTC
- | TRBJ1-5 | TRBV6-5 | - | CASSYSRTEGQPQHF | TGTGCCAGCAGTTACTCGAGGACAGAGGGTCAGCCCCAGCATTTT
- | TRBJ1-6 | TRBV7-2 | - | CASSSQTSPGSSSPLHF | TGTGCCAGCAGCTCGCAAACCTCCCCAGGGTCGTCTTCACCCCTCCACTTT
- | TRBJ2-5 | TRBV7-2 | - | CASSLDRYQETQYF | TGTGCCAGCAGCTTAGATAGGTACCAGGAGACCCAGTACTTC
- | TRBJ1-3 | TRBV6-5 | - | CASSYSYGFGNTIYF | TGTGCCAGCAGTTACTCGTACGGCTTTGGAAACACCATATATTTT
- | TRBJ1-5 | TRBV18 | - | CASSRSQNQPQHF | TGTGCCAGCTCACGCAGTCAAAATCAGCCCCAGCATTTT
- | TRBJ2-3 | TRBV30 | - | CAWRGRLSTDTQYF | TGTGCCTGGAGGGGACGCCTTAGCACAGATACGCAGTATTTT
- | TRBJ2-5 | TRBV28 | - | CASSSLEAGRETQYF | TGTGCCAGCAGCTCGCTAGAGGCAGGACGAGAGACCCAGTACTTC
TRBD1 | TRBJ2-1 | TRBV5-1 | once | CASRTGMVYNEQFF | TGCGCCAGCCGGACAGGGATGGTCTACAATGAGCAGTTCTTC